This T cell receptor beta chain was identified during a study of OX40 agonist ivuxolimab in advanced cancers. For the wider study: Ivuxolimab, which targeted the costimulatory receptor OX40 (CD134), was an agonistic, fully human IgG2 monoclonal antibody. Three dose-escalation patients achieved partial responses, one with hepatocellular carcinoma and two with cutaneous melanoma. The point of sequencing TCRbeta in the periphery was to test whether ivuxolimab changed TCR sequence diversity and drove clonal T-cell expansion. The paper reports the monotherapy dose-escalation portion (N of about 52 patients) of the phase I ivuxolimab trial. Patients were allowed to have had prior anti-PD-1, anti-PD-L1 or anti-CTLA-4 therapy, and 40% of the dose-escalation patients had previously received checkpoint inhibitors. Of the roughly 50 dose-escalation patients, hepatocellular carcinoma was present in roughly 19, melanoma in approximately 15, renal cell carcinoma in 9 and head and neck cancer in 9. In the dose-escalation cohort, 75% to 85% of patients were male, and the mean age was around 60 years with a range of roughly 23 to 79. Intravenous ivuxolimab was administered to patients every 2 weeks at six dose levels: 0.01, 0.1, 0.3, 1.5, 3 and 10 mg/kg.

As concerns this clone: The antigen it binds to is not known. Base qualities are not recorded, but no much larger clone differs from it by a single base.

Genomic DNA was isolated from the sorted cells so that the TCRbeta CDR3 region could be sequenced. The immunoSEQ Assay was used for sequencing of TCRbeta CDR3 regions. TCRdb obtained this table from immuneACCESS and retained in-frame rearrangements with V and J assigned. These tables miss some clones; where compared with another copy, unresolved V genes account for less than half of the shortfall, and the remainder is unexplained. This sample gives approximately 28,000 clones in total; roughly 90% of them show up just once. The top ten clonotypes cover 22% of the sample. The trial excluded patients who had a history of autoimmune disease or who were on systemic immunosuppression. Peripheral blood for TCR sequencing was collected from all dose cohorts at baseline, on cycle 4 day 1, and on cycle 7 day 1. The samples were drawn from a first-in-human, open-label, multicenter phase I dose-escalation trial of ivuxolimab. Adults with locally advanced or metastatic melanoma, renal cell carcinoma, hepatocellular carcinoma or head and neck squamous cell carcinoma were enrolled in the trial. Before TCR sequencing, CD4+ and CD8+ T cells were separately sorted from peripheral blood.

Overall study results and their limits: Partial responders in the 0.1-3.0 mg/kg groups had among the lowest normalized peripheral clonal expansion, especially among CD8+ T cells. After ivuxolimab, expanded clones were on average more numerous among CD8+ T cells than among CD4+ T cells. Clonal expansion of both CD4+ and CD8+ blood T cells was observed from baseline to week 6 at doses 0.1 to 3.0 mg/kg. Antigen specificity was not determined for the clonally expanded peripheral T cells. Low levels of normalized T-cell clonal expansion were also shown by some nonresponding patients.

From a lookup of the germline V gene (reference sequence), CDR1 and CDR2 are LNHDA and SQIVND. Trimming removed 3 bases from V and 6 bases from J; the gene matches leave 4 bases unexplained. The CDR3 measures 14 amino acids from cysteine to phenylalanine. Only the CDR3 part of the read is kept: 42 bases, read in frame from the first base. This clonotype originated in an adult with an advanced solid tumor such as melanoma, head and neck, liver or kidney cancer. The sequences come from CD4+ or CD8+ T cells sorted from blood, collected in a trial of the OX40 agonist ivuxolimab. The chain couples TRBV19 to TRBJ2-2; TRBD2 agrees with 7 junctional bases. The encoded CDR3 is CASSMDAGAGELFF. The nucleotide sequence is TGTGCCAGTAGTATGGACGCGGGGGCCGGGGAGCTGTTTTTT.